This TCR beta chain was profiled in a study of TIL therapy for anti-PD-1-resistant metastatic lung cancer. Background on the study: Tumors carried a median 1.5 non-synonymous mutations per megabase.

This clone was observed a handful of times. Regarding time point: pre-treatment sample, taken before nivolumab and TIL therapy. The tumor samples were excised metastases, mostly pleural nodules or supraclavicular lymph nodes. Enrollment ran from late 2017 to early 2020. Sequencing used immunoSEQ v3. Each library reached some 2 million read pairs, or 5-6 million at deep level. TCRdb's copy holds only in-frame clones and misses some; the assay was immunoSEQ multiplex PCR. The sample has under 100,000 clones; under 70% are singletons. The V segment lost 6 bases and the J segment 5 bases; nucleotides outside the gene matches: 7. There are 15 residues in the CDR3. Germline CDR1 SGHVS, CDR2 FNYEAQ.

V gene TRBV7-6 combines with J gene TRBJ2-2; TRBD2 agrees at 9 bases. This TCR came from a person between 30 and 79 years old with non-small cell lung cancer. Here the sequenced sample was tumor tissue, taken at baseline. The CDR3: CASSQAGGGTGELFF. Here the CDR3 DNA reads TGTGCCAGCAGTCAAGCGGGAGGAGGAACCGGGGAGCTGTTTTTT.